Presented here are 7 T cell receptor beta chains from one specimen sequenced in a study of sequential checkpoint blockade in melanoma. The table came from immunoSEQ multiplex PCR; TCRdb's copy has only in-frame clones and leaves some out. The table lists roughly 9,300 clones, over 60% of them singletons. Treatment specified: randomized to nivolumab then ipilimumab (arm A) or the reverse (arm B). Sample: CD8+ T cells sorted from blood (inferred from file names), taken from a patient given nivolumab and ipilimumab in sequence. These receptor sequences come from a human donor with melanoma.

The chain employs TRBV6-1 and TRBJ2-6; TRBD1 aligns across 10 bases. The CDR3 runs to 18 residues. Germline assignment: CDR1 MNHNS and CDR2 SASEGT. Trimming cost V 4 bases and J 4 bases; bases outside gene matches: 10. CDR3 residues: CASSAWDRGDPGANVLTF. The DNA for the CDR3 is TGTGCCAGCAGTGCCTGGGACAGGGGTGATCCAGGGGCCAACGTCCTGACTTTC.

This clone rates as medium-sized. The chain is built from TRBV4-2 and TRBJ1-6; D remains unclear. The V gene lost 0 bases and the J gene lost 6 bases, with 15 bases spanning the gap. There are 17 residues in the CDR3. Germline V CDR1 and CDR2: LGHNA, YNFKEQ. The CDR3 DNA reads TGTGCCAGCAGCCAAGATTTTCAGGAAATGGCTAATTCACCCCTCCACTTT. Protein product: CASSQDFQEMANSPLHF.

The genes are TRBV11-3 and TRBJ2-7; 9 bases map to TRBD1. The germline CDR1 and CDR2 sequences are SGHNT and YENEEA. The J segment lost 4 bases and the V segment lost 2 bases, leaving 9 bases of the junction unmatched. The CDR3 is 16 residues long. CDR3 region: CASSLWGTGIGYEQYF. Here the CDR3 DNA reads TGTGCCAGCAGCTTATGGGGGACAGGGATTGGGTACGAGCAGTACTTC.

The CDR3 spells CSVETYGQAGNTIYF. CDR3 nucleotides: TGCAGCGTGGAGACTTATGGACAAGCTGGAAACACCATATATTTT. This rearrangement joins TRBV29-1 to TRBJ1-3; perhaps TRBD1 as D (5 bases). From germline, CDR1 is SQVTM and CDR2 ANQGSEA. V lost 6 bases, J lost 2 bases, and 17 bases lay in between. CDR3 length: 15 amino acids. The whole variable domain, remainder taken from reference TRBV29-1 and TRBJ1-3, is SAVISQKPSRDICQRGTSLTIQCQVDSQVTMMFWYRQQPGQSLTLIATANQGSEATYESGFVIDKFPISRPNLTFSTLTVSNMSPEDSSIYLCSVETYGQAGNTIYFGEGSWLTVV.

The CDR3 here is CASSFYPPWSPSGMGRHEQYF. CDR3 DNA: TGTGCCAGCAGTTTTTATCCCCCCTGGTCCCCGAGCGGGATGGGGCGCCACGAGCAGTACTTC. The V call is TRBV27, the J call TRBJ2-7; 7 bases are a match to TRBD2. Germline V CDR1 and CDR2: MNHEY, SMNVEV (reference sequence). The V segment lost 3 bases and the J segment 5 bases; nucleotides outside the gene matches: 28. This CDR3 is 21 amino acids long.

The chain is built from TRBV27 and TRBJ2-1; possible D gene TRBD2, 7 bases. The CDR3 runs to 16 residues. Trimming took 3 bases from V and 4 from J, leaving 16 bases between them. Germline-derived CDR1 and CDR2 are MNHEY and SMNVEV (reference sequence). CDR3 bases: TGTGCCAGCAGTTTGTTACTGGGGGGGCGGTACAATGAGCAGTTCTTC. Protein: CASSLLLGGRYNEQFF.

The chain is built from TRBV7-9 and TRBJ2-7, with 8 bases that match TRBD2. The CDR3 loop spans 16 amino acids. CDR1 and CDR2 (germline): SEHNR, FQNEAQ (reference sequence). V dropped 4 bases and J dropped 3; count of bases not matched to a gene: 11. In DNA form, the CDR3 reads TGTGCCAGCAGCTCGCCTGATAGGGGACTAGTCTACGAGCAGTACTTC. Its translation: CASSSPDRGLVYEQYF.